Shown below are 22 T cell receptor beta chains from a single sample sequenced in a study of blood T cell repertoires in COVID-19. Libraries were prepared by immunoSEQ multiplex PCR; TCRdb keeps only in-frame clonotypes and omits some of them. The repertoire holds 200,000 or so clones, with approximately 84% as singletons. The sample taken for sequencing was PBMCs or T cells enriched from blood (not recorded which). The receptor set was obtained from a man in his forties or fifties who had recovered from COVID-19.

Here the CDR3 reads CASSEAGNSYNEQFF. CDR3 bases: TGTGCCAGCAGCGAAGCGGGGAACTCCTACAATGAGCAGTTCTTC. V is TRBV7-9 and J is TRBJ2-1, with TRBD2 matching over 7 bases. V dropped 5 bases and J dropped 0; count of bases not matched to a gene: 4. The CDR3 totals 15 residues. Germline V CDR1 and CDR2: SEHNR, FQNEAQ (reference sequence).

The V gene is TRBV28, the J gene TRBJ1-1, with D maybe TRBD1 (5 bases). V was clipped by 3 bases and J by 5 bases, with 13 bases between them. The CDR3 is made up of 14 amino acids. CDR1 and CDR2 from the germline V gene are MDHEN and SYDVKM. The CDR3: CASSFWEGKTEAFF. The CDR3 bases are TGTGCCAGCAGTTTTTGGGAGGGGAAAACTGAAGCTTTCTTT.

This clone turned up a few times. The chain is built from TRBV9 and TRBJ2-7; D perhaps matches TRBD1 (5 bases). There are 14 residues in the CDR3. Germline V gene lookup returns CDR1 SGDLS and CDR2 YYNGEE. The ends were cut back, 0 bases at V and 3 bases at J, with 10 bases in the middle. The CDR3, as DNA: TGTGCCAGCAGCGTAGGGCGAGACAGCTACGAGCAGTACTTC. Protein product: CASSVGRDSYEQYF.

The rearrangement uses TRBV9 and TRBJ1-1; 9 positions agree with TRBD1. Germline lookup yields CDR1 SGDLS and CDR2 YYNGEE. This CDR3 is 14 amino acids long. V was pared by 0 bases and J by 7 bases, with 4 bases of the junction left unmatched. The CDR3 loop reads CASSVEGQGLEAFF. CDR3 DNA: TGTGCCAGCAGCGTAGAGGGACAGGGTCTTGAAGCTTTCTTT.

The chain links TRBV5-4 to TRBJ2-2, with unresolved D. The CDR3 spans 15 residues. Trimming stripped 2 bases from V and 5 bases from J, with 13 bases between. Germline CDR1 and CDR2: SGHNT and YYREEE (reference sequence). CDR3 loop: CASSLEEFGTGELFF. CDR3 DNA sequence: TGTGCCAGCAGCTTAGAGGAGTTTGGGACCGGGGAGCTGTTTTTT.

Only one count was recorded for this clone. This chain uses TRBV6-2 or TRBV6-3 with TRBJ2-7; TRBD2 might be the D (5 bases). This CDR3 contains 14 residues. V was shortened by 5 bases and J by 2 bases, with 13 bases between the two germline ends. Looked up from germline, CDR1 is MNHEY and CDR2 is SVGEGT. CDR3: CASSKASTTYEQYF. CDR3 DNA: TGTGCCAGCAGTAAGGCTAGCACGACCTACGAGCAGTACTTC.

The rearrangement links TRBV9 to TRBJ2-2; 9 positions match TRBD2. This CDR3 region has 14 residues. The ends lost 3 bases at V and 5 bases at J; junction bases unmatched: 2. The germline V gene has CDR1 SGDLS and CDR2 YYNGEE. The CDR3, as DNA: TGTGCCAGCAGCGGGACTAGCGTGACCGGGGAGCTGTTTTTT. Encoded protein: CASSGTSVTGELFF.

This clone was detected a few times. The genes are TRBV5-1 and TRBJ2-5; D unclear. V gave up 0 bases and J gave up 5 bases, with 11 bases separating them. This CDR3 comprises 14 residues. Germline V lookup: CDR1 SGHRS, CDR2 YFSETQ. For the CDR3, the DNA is TGCGCCAGCAGCTTGGTATACGGTCGGGAGACCCAGTACTTC. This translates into CASSLVYGRETQYF.

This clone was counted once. The CDR3 loop is CASSLAGDSYNEQFF. The CDR3 nucleotides are TGTGCCAGCAGCCTAGCGGGGGATTCCTACAATGAGCAGTTCTTC. This chain links TRBV11-3 with TRBJ2-1; 10 nucleotides line up with TRBD2. The CDR3 has 15 amino acids. CDR1 SGHNT and CDR2 YENEEA come from the germline V gene. J lost 1 base, V lost 5 bases, and 2 bases had no gene match.

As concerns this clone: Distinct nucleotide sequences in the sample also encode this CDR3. In nucleotides, the CDR3 is TGCGCCAGCAGCCAGGCAGGAAATACTGAAGCTTTCTTT. Translating it yields CASSQAGNTEAFF. This chain connects TRBV4-1 to TRBJ1-1; D not resolved. This CDR3 region has 13 residues. V was trimmed by 3 bases and J by 5 bases, leaving 10 bases between them. Germline V gene data show CDR1 as MGHRA and CDR2 as YSYEKL.

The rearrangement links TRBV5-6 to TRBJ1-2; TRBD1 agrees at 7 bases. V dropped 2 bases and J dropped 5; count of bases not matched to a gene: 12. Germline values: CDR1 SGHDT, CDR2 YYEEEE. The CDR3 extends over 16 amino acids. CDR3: CASSFRQGAIRYGYTF. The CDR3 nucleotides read TGTGCCAGCAGCTTTAGACAGGGAGCGATCCGATATGGCTACACCTTC.

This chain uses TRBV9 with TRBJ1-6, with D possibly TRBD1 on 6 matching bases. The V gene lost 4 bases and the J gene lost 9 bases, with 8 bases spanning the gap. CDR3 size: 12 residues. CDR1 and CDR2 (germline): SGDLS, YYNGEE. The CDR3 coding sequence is TGTGCCAGCAGCAAAGGGGGTTCACCCCTCCACTTT. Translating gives CASSKGGSPLHF. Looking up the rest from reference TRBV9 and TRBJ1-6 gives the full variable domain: DSGVTQTPKHLITATGQRVTLRCSPRSGDLSVYWYQQSLDQGLQFLIQYYNGEERAKGNILERFSAQQFPDLHSELNLSSLELGDSALYFCASSKGGSPLHFGNGTRLTVT.

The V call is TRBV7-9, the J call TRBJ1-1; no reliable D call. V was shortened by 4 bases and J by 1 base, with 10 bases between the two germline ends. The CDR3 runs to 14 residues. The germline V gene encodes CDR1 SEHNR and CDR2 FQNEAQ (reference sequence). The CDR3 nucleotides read TGTGCCAGCAGCTCCAGTTATTCGAACACTGAAGCTTTCTTT. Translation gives CASSSSYSNTEAFF.

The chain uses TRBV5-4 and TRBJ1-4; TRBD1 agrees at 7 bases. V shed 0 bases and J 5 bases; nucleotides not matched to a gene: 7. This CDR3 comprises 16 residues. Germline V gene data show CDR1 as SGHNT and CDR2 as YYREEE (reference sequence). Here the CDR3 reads CASSLGLGTANEKLFF. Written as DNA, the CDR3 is TGTGCCAGCAGCTTGGGTCTCGGGACAGCAAATGAAAAACTGTTTTTT.

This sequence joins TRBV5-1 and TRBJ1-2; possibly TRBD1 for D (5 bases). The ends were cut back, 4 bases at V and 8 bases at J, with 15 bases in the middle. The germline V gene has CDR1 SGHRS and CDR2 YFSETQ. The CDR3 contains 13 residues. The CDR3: CASSPFTGGGYTF. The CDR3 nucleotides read TGCGCCAGCAGCCCTTTCACGGGGGGAGGCTACACCTTC.

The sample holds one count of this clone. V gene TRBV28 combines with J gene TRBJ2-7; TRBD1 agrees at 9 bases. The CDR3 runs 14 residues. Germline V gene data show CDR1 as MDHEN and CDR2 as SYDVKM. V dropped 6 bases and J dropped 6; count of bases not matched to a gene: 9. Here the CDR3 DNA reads TGTGCCAGCAGACTTCCGGGACAGGGTCCCGAGCAGTACTTC. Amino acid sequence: CASRLPGQGPEQYF.

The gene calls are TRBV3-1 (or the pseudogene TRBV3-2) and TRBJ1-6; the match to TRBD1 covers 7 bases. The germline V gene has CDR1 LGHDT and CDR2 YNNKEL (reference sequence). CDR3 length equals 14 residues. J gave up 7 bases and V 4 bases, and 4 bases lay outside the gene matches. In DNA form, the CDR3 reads TGTGCCAGCAGCCCGACAGGGTCCAATTCACCCCTCCACTTT. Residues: CASSPTGSNSPLHF.

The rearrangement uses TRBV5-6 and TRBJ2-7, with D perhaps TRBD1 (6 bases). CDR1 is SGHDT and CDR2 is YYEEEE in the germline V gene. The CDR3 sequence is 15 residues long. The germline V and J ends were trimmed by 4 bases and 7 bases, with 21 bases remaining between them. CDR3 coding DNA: TGTGCCAGCAGCCCGAGGACAGCGCTACCTACGGAGCAGTACTTC. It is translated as CASSPRTALPTEQYF.

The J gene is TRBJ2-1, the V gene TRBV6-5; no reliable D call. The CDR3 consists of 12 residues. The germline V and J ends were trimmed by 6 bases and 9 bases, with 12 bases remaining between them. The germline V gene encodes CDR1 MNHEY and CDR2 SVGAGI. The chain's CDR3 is CASSLWAGEQFF. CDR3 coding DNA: TGTGCCAGCAGCCTATGGGCCGGTGAGCAGTTCTTC.

This CDR3 is CSVDPPTANYGYTF. The CDR3 region has the DNA TGCAGCGTTGACCCTCCGACAGCTAACTATGGCTACACCTTC. J is TRBJ1-2 and V is TRBV29-1; the D gene is possibly TRBD1 (5 bases). V gave up 3 bases and J gave up 0 bases, with 11 bases separating them. CDR1 is SQVTM and CDR2 is ANQGSEA in the germline V gene. This CDR3 has 14 residues.

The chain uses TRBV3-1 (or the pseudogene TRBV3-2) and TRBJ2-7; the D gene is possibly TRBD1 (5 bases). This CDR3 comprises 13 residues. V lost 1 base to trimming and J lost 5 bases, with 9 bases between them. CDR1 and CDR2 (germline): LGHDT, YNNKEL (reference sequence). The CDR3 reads CASSQAGWNEQYF. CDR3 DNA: TGTGCCAGCAGCCAAGCAGGGTGGAACGAGCAGTACTTC.

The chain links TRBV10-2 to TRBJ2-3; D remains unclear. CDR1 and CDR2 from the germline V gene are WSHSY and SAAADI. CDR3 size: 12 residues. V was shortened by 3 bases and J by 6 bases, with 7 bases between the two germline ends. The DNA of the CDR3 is TGCGCCAGCAGTGATCCGGTGGATACGCAGTATTTT. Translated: CASSDPVDTQYF.